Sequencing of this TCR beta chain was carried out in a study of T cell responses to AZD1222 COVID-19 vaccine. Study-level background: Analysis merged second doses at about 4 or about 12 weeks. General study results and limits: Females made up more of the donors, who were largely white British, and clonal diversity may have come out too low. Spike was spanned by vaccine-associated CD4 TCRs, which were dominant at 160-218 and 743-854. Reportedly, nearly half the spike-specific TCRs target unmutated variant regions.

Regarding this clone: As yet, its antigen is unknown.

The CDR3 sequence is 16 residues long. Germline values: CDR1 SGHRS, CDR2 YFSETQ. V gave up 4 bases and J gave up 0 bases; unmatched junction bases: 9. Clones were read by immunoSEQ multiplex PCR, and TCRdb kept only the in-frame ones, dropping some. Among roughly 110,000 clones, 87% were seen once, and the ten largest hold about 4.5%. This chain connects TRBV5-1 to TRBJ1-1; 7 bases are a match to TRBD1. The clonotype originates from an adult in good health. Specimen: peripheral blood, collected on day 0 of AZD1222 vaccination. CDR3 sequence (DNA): TGCGCCAGCAGCCATGACAGGGCCCCCATGAACACTGAAGCTTTCTTT. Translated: CASSHDRAPMNTEAFF.